These 20 T cell receptor beta chains were all obtained from the same sample, sequenced in a study of OX40 agonist ivuxolimab in advanced cancers. Repertoires were generated with immunoSEQ multiplex PCR, while TCRdb's copy carries only in-frame clones and drops some. Among 50,000 or so clones listed, over 75% were seen once. This specimen was CD4+ or CD8+ T cells sorted from blood, taken in a trial of the OX40 agonist ivuxolimab. Receptors were obtained from an adult with an advanced solid tumor such as melanoma, head and neck, liver or kidney cancer.

The chain has TRBV10-1 and TRBJ2-5; 10 positions match TRBD1. The germline CDR1 and CDR2 sequences are WNHNN and SYGVQD (reference sequence). There are 12 residues in the CDR3. Losses at the gene ends were 2 bases for V and 9 bases for J; bases not matched to a gene: 0. The CDR3 DNA reads TGCGCCAGCAGTGAGGACAGGGGGCCCCAGTACTTC. Its protein product is CASSEDRGPQYF.

The CDR3 DNA follows: TGTGCCAGCAGTTACTCTCGGGGGATAGGAGGAGAGACCCAGTACTTC. Amino acid sequence: CASSYSRGIGGETQYF. The rearrangement uses TRBV6-5 and TRBJ2-5; D possibly corresponds to TRBD2 (6 bases). The CDR3 totals 16 residues. From germline, CDR1 is MNHEY and CDR2 SVGAGI. Trimming removed 0 bases from V and 4 bases from J, with 15 bases in between.

The rearrangement uses TRBV10-3 and TRBJ1-1, with 7 bases fitting TRBD1. There are 14 residues in the CDR3. With 6 bases clipped from V and 2 bases from J, the junction kept 6 bases outside the gene matches. Germline V gene data show CDR1 as ENHRY and CDR2 as SYGVKD. CDR3 DNA sequence: TGTGCCATCAGACCGACAGGGACCAACACTGAAGCTTTCTTT. This encodes CAIRPTGTNTEAFF.

The rearrangement joins TRBV27 to TRBJ2-1; 10 bases align to TRBD2. V lost 0 bases, J lost 3 bases, and 5 bases stayed unmatched. Germline V gene sequence: CDR1 MNHEY, CDR2 SMNVEV (reference sequence). This CDR3 is built from 17 residues. This CDR3 reads CASSLSKLAGIYNEQFF. The DNA for the CDR3 is TGTGCCAGCAGTTTATCGAAACTAGCGGGGATCTACAATGAGCAGTTCTTC.

The chain has TRBV5-1 and TRBJ2-5; 8 bases are a match to TRBD1. Germline CDR1 is SGHRS and CDR2 is YFSETQ. The CDR3 runs to 13 residues. V trimming: 4 bases; J trimming: 4 bases; junction bases outside the gene matches: 3. In nucleotides, the CDR3 is TGCGCCAGCAGCGAAGGACAGGGAGAGACCCAGTACTTC. This sequence encodes CASSEGQGETQYF.

The V gene is TRBV7-3, the J gene TRBJ2-7; 11 bases align to TRBD2. This CDR3 is 15 amino acids long. Germline CDR1 SGHTA, CDR2 FQGTGA. With V trimmed by 5 bases and J by 2 bases, 5 bases remained unmatched. For the CDR3, the DNA is TGTGCCAGCAGCCTCTATAGCGGGGGGGCCTACGAGCAGTACTTC. Residues: CASSLYSGGAYEQYF.

The gene calls are TRBV29-1 and TRBJ1-4, with D tentatively TRBD1 (5 bases). In germline, CDR1 is SQVTM, CDR2 ANQGSEA. V dropped 4 bases and J dropped 1 base, with 16 bases sitting between them. The CDR3 is made up of 16 amino acids. CDR3: CSVGLRGGLTNEKLFF. The CDR3 coding sequence is TGCAGCGTTGGCCTGCGGGGGGGTTTAACTAATGAAAAACTGTTTTTT.

The chain links TRBV5-1 to TRBJ1-2; unclear D gene. The V end was cut by 0 bases, the J end by 2 bases, with 17 bases between. Germline-derived CDR1 and CDR2 are SGHRS and YFSETQ. The CDR3 covers 17 residues. The DNA of the CDR3 is TGCGCCAGCAGCTTGGCCGGTACAGCCCTTATCAACTATGGCTACACCTTC. Amino acids: CASSLAGTALINYGYTF.

This sequence joins TRBV10-3 and TRBJ2-3; no firm D call. V lost 3 bases to trimming and J lost 5 bases, with 12 bases between them. This CDR3 is 14 amino acids long. CDR1 is ENHRY, CDR2 SYGVKD, per germline. The CDR3 loop reads CAISDRPPGDTQYF. As DNA, the CDR3 is TGTGCCATCAGTGACAGGCCCCCGGGAGATACGCAGTATTTT.

CDR3 amino acids: CASSFTSAQFYEQYF. In DNA, the CDR3 is TGCGCCAGCAGCTTCACCTCGGCCCAATTCTACGAGCAGTACTTC. The chain employs TRBV5-1 and TRBJ2-7, with unresolved D. The CDR3 is 15 residues long. Germline CDR1 is SGHRS and CDR2 is YFSETQ. Trimming took off 2 bases at V and 3 bases at J, with 15 bases between the two ends. The entire variable domain, with the rest obtained from reference TRBV5-1 and TRBJ2-7, is as follows: KAGVTQTPRYLIKTRGQQVTLSCSPISGHRSVSWYQQTPGQGLQFLFEYFSETQRNKGNFPGRFSGRQFSNSRSEMNVSTLELGDSALYLCASSFTSAQFYEQYFGPGTRLTVT.

This sequence joins TRBV28 and TRBJ2-1; TRBD2 matches 7 bases. CDR1 and CDR2 from the germline V gene are MDHEN and SYDVKM. V was pared by 5 bases and J by 7 bases, with 2 bases of the junction left unmatched. This CDR3 spans 12 amino acids. The CDR3 DNA sequence: TGTGCCAGCAGTCTACTAGCGAATGAGCAGTTCTTC. The encoded protein is CASSLLANEQFF.

The chain recombines TRBV7-2 with TRBJ1-4, with D possibly being TRBD1 (5 bases). This CDR3 has 14 amino acids. In germline, CDR1 is SGHTA, CDR2 FQGNSA. V gave up 5 bases and J gave up 7 bases, with 14 bases separating them. The CDR3 coding sequence is TGTGCCAGCAGCCCTGACTTTGGGGCTGAAAAACTGTTTTTT. This translates into CASSPDFGAEKLFF.

The chain uses TRBV5-4 and TRBJ2-1; 9 bases match TRBD2. Germline loops: CDR1 SGHNT, CDR2 YYREEE (reference sequence). V was pared by 3 bases and J by 6 bases, with 7 bases of the junction left unmatched. This CDR3 comprises 15 residues. As DNA, the CDR3 is TGTGCCAGCAGCTCGTTAGCGGGAGACAGCAATGAGCAGTTCTTC. Its translation: CASSSLAGDSNEQFF.

The chain recombines TRBV28 with TRBJ1-4; D gene ambiguous. V was cut by 2 bases and J by 4 bases, with 5 bases left in between. The CDR3 has 13 residues. Germline CDR1 and CDR2: MDHEN and SYDVKM. CDR3 bases: TGTGCCAGCAGTTTAGTTCTTAATGAAAAACTGTTTTTT. The encoded protein is CASSLVLNEKLFF.

This clone was detected only a few times. The chain combines TRBV19 with TRBJ1-1; 11 bases match TRBD1. Germline lookup yields CDR1 LNHDA and CDR2 SQIVND (reference sequence). The CDR3 runs 14 residues. V was clipped by 3 bases and J by 7 bases; unmatched bases: 4. CDR3 DNA sequence: TGTGCCAGTAGTATGGGGGACAGGGGGTTTGAAGCTTTCTTT. It encodes CASSMGDRGFEAFF.

The chain couples TRBV7-2 to TRBJ2-2; 8 bases map to TRBD2. The CDR3 runs 16 residues. Germline CDR1 is SGHTA and CDR2 is FQGNSA. Germline trimming cut 6 bases from V and 0 bases from J; bases unmatched to any gene: 6. CDR3 protein: CASRLSGTTNTGELFF. DNA of the CDR3: TGTGCCAGCAGACTTAGCGGGACTACGAACACCGGGGAGCTGTTTTTT.

V is TRBV7-9 and J is TRBJ1-1; TRBD1 might be the D (5 bases). V shed 5 bases and J shed 4 bases, with 14 bases lying between them. This CDR3 comprises 14 residues. Germline V gene lookup returns CDR1 SEHNR and CDR2 FQNEAQ (reference sequence). The CDR3 loop reads CASSATLRGTEAFF. Written as DNA, the CDR3 is TGTGCCAGCAGCGCAACGCTAAGGGGCACTGAAGCTTTCTTT. The full variable domain, completed using reference TRBV7-9 and TRBJ1-1, is DTGVSQNPRHKITKRGQNVTFRCDPISEHNRLYWYRQTLGQGPEFLTYFQNEAQLEKSRLLSDRFSAERPKGSFSTLEIQRTEQGDSAMYLCASSATLRGTEAFFGQGTRLTVV.

The rearrangement uses TRBV20-1 and TRBJ2-3; weak D call: TRBD1 (6 bases). The germline gives CDR1 DFQATT, CDR2 SNEGSKA (reference sequence). V was pared by 6 bases and J by 7 bases, with 11 bases between. This CDR3 region has 11 residues. The CDR3 region is CSAGAGHTQYF. The DNA of the CDR3 is TGCAGTGCGGGGGCCGGCCATACGCAGTATTTT.

This sequence joins TRBV9 and TRBJ2-3; 8 bases are shared with TRBD2. Per germline, CDR1 SGDLS and CDR2 YYNGEE. The CDR3 loop spans 15 amino acids. The V gene end was trimmed by 2 bases and the J gene end by 2 bases; junction bases not matched to a gene: 4. CDR3 nucleotide sequence: TGTGCCAGCAGCGTGGGTAGCGGGATCACAGATACGCAGTATTTT. This gives the protein CASSVGSGITDTQYF. Full variable domain (rest looked up from reference TRBV9 and TRBJ2-3): DSGVTQTPKHLITATGQRVTLRCSPRSGDLSVYWYQQSLDQGLQFLIQYYNGEERAKGNILERFSAQQFPDLHSELNLSSLELGDSALYFCASSVGSGITDTQYFGPGTRLTVL.

This sequence joins TRBV25-1 and TRBJ2-2; a weak D match, TRBD2 (6 bases). V dropped 4 bases and J dropped 7 bases, with 13 bases sitting between them. Germline CDR1 is MGHDK and CDR2 is SYGVNS. The CDR3 has 14 amino acids. The DNA of the CDR3 is TGTGCCAGCAGTGCTCGGGGGTGGGACGGGGAGCTGTTTTTT. Residues: CASSARGWDGELFF.